The TCR beta chain under discussion was sequenced for a study of CD8 T cells in Susac syndrome. Study summary: Blood was drawn from Susac syndrome patients while they were therapy-naive, on corticosteroids, or on intravenous immunoglobulin alone.

Peripheral blood CD8+ and CD4+ T cells were profiled by TCR beta sequencing. Isolation of CD8+ and CD4+ T cells was performed negatively, whereas enrichment of TEMRA cells was done by FACS. Random hexamers primed reverse transcription of 0.5 to 1 ug RNA. Across 54 Vbeta and 13 Jbeta, TCR beta CDR3 was amplified with immunoSEQ multiplex PCR. MiXCR, run by TCRdb on the immunoSEQ multiplex PCR reads, gives a single entry per CDR3 protein. The data contain about 240,000 distinct CDR3 sequences, 90% to 96% of them singletons. CDR1 is SGHRS, CDR2 YFSETQ, per germline. The germline V and J ends were trimmed by 0 bases and 4 bases, with 13 bases remaining between them. The CDR3 is 15 amino acids.

The receptor's source is a human donor with Susac syndrome. The source material was CD4+ T cells from PBMCs. The chain is built from TRBV5-1 and TRBJ1-2; D may be TRBD1 (5 bases). CDR3: CASSLGQSSFYGYTF. The CDR3 DNA is TGCGCCAGCAGCTTGGGACAGTCATCCTTCTATGGCTACACCTTC.